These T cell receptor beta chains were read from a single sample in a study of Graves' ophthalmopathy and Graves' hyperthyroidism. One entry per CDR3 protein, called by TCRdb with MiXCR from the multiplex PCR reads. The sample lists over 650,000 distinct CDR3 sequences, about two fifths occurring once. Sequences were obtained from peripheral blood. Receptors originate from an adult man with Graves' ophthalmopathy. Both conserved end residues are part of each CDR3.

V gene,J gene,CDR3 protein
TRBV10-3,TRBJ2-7,CASSVVGQTDEQYF
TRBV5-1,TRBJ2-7,CASTGVGVRSNEQYF
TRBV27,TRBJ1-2,CASSGGTYGYTF
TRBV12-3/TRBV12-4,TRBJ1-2,CASSEAPSWYTF
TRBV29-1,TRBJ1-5,CSVETGTNQPQHF
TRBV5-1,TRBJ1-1,CASRKGGDTEAFF
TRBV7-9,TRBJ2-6,CASSSSSGGSSGANVLTF
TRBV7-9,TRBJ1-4,CASSLEEGLGEKLFF
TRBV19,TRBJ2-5,CASSIQGLLETQYF
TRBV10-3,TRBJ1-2,CAISERQSNYGYTF
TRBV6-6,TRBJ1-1,CASSYSLSGKEAFF
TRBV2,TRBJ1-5,CASSDFPNQPQHF
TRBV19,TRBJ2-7,CASSKAERWAAYEQYF
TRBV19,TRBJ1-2,CASSPGANYGYTF
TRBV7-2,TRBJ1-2,CASSPTQVSGYTF
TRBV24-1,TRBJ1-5,CATNDSRAGDDQPQHF
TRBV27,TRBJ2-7,CASRHPTGTLYF
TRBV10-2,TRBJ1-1,CASSEVTEAFF
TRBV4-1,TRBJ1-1,CASSQDGAAMNTEAFF
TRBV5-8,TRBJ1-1,CASSLIPGGDTEAFF
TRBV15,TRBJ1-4,CATSRDSGRGTNEKLFF
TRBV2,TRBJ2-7,CASSSGTGGYYEQYF
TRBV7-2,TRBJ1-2,CASSLQLFSNYGYTF
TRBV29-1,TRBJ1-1,CSVHRGPNTEAFF
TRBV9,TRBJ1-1,CASSLLRGSVNTEAFF
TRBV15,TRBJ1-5,CATSRTSGLGKQPQHF
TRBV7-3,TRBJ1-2,CASTALQGAANYGYTF
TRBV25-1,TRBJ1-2,CASQRQNYGYTF
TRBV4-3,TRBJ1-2,CASSQSNTGANYGYTF
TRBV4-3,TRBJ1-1,CASSREQGNTEAFF
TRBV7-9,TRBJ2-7,CASSLVRGTPYEQYF
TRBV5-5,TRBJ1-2,CASTPALGLRYTF
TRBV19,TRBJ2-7,CTSSPLAGDINEQYF
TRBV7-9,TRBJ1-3,CASSLSPGDTIYF
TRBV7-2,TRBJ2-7,CASSLRGRWPLEQYF
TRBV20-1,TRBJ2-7,CSARDSVGRAPHEQYF
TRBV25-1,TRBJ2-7,CASREGTGKGYEQYF
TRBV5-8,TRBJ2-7,CASSVAATPGGSYEQYF
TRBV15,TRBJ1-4,CATSRGRIRDEKLFF
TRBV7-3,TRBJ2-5,CASSLGGTSSAQYF
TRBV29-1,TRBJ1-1,CSAGRGRTEAFF
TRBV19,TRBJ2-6,CASSTDRGRGEAF
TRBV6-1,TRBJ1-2,CASSTDSNYGYTF
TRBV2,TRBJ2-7,CASAPGGREQYF
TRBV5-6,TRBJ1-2,CASSLGLREANYGYTF
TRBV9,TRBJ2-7,CASSGRDGELYF
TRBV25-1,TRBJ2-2,CASSAGVTGELFF
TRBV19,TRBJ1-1,CASSTGRPSAFF
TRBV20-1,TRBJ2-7,CSASGISSYEQYF
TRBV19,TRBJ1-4,CASSIQQGGSNEKLFF
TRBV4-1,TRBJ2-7,CASSQMGPSYEQYF
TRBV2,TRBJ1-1,CASSVGAERAFF
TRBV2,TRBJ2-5,CASSRQGSQETQYF